The 28 T cell receptor beta chains given below trace back to one sample, sequenced in a study of cytomegalovirus exposure and HLA in healthy donors. It was with 60 Vbeta and 13 Jbeta primers that the PCR ran. The assay was immunoSEQ multiplex PCR, and TCRdb's table has in-frame clones only and misses some. This table has around 130,000 clones, 79% appearing once. The sequencing sample was made of PBMCs. All receptors derive from a man younger than 30 in good health and CMV-seronegative.

This chain links TRBV19 with TRBJ1-5; 7 bases agree with TRBD1. Germline lookup yields CDR1 LNHDA and CDR2 SQIVND (reference sequence). Trimming removed 2 bases from V and 2 bases from J; junction bases left unmatched: 6. This CDR3 contains 16 residues. The CDR3 spells CASSITWTGRNQPQHF. The CDR3 DNA reads TGTGCCAGTAGTATAACCTGGACAGGCCGCAATCAGCCCCAGCATTTT.

The CDR3 DNA reads as TGTGCCATCAGTGAGGAGCGGGAGTTCGGCACAGATACGCAGTATTTT. This sequence encodes CAISEEREFGTDTQYF. The chain combines TRBV10-3 with TRBJ2-3, with 8 nucleotides matching TRBD2. The V and J ends lost 2 bases and 1 base, in that order; junction bases with no gene match: 5. CDR3 size: 16 residues. Germline CDR1 reads ENHRY; CDR2 reads SYGVKD.

The chain is built from TRBV29-1 and TRBJ2-7, with a possible D match to TRBD1 (6 bases). Trimming shortened V by 4 bases and J by 7 bases, and 14 bases separated the two germline ends. Germline V CDR1 and CDR2: SQVTM, ANQGSEA. The CDR3 consists of 12 residues. The CDR3 bases are TGCAGCGTTGTCCGGACAGTGGGGGAGCAGTACTTC. Amino acids: CSVVRTVGEQYF.

V usage is TRBV18 and J usage is TRBJ1-3; a possible D gene is TRBD1 (5 bases). CDR3 length equals 16 residues. Germline V lookup: CDR1 KGHSH, CDR2 LQKENI. The V gene lost 4 bases and the J gene lost 2 bases, with 15 bases spanning the gap. CDR3 nucleotides: TGTGCCAGCTCACGTAGGGCACAGGCGGCTGGAAACACCATATATTTT. It yields the protein CASSRRAQAAGNTIYF.

V is TRBV5-1 and J is TRBJ2-7; 8 bases agree with TRBD2. The CDR3 has 16 residues. J lost 1 base, V lost 4 bases, and 10 bases had no gene match. Germline loops: CDR1 SGHRS, CDR2 YFSETQ. In nucleotides, the CDR3 is TGCGCCAGCAGCCCGGGGGGGGGTAGTACATCCTACGAGCAGTACTTC. Amino acid sequence: CASSPGGGSTSYEQYF.

The CDR3 reads CASSFDSPEAFF. As DNA, the CDR3 is TGTGCCAGCAGCTTCGACAGCCCTGAAGCTTTCTTT. The chain uses TRBV5-5 and TRBJ1-1, with a tentative D call TRBD1 (5 bases). Germline V lookup: CDR1 SGHKS, CDR2 YYEKEE (reference sequence). V was clipped by 2 bases and J by 6 bases, with 8 bases between them. The CDR3 is 12 amino acids. Using reference TRBV5-5 and TRBJ1-1 for the parts outside the CDR3, the full variable domain is DAGVTQSPTHLIKTRGQQVTLRCSPISGHKSVSWYQQVLGQGPQFIFQYYEKEERGRGNFPDRFSARQFPNYSSELNVNALLLGDSALYLCASSFDSPEAFFGQGTRLTVV.

The genes are TRBV9 and TRBJ2-2; 11 nucleotides align to TRBD2. Germline V gene data show CDR1 as SGDLS and CDR2 as YYNGEE. The CDR3 covers 17 residues. The V and J ends lost 3 bases and 3 bases, in that order; junction bases with no gene match: 7. CDR3: CASSDSLAGGDTGELFF. The CDR3 bases are TGTGCCAGCAGCGATTCATTAGCGGGAGGGGACACCGGGGAGCTGTTTTTT.

The V gene is TRBV7-8, the J gene TRBJ2-7, with D hard to call. CDR3 length equals 15 residues. The V and J ends lost 1 base and 2 bases respectively, with 12 bases between them. Looked up from germline, CDR1 is SGHVS and CDR2 is FQNEAQ. CDR3 sequence: CASSLVSVTPYEQYF. CDR3 DNA: TGTGCCAGCAGCTTAGTATCGGTGACACCCTACGAGCAGTACTTC.

The chain is built from TRBV7-3 and TRBJ2-1, with TRBD2 identical over 14 bases. J gave up 8 bases and V 2 bases, and 8 bases lay outside the gene matches. Germline loops: CDR1 SGHTA, CDR2 FQGTGA. The CDR3 is 17 amino acids. This chain's CDR3 is CASSLGLGLAGEDEQFF. For the CDR3, the DNA is TGTGCCAGCAGCTTAGGTTTGGGACTAGCGGGAGAGGATGAGCAGTTCTTC. Complete variable domain (other parts from reference TRBV7-3 and TRBJ2-1): GAGVSQTPSNKVTEKGKYVELRCDPISGHTALYWYRQSLGQGPEFLIYFQGTGAADDSGLPNDRFFAVRPEGSVSTLKIQRTERGDSAVYLCASSLGLGLAGEDEQFFGPGTRLTVL.

The chain links TRBV27 to TRBJ2-1, with TRBD2 matching over 12 bases. This CDR3 contains 18 residues. The J segment lost 3 bases and the V segment lost 1 base, leaving 7 bases of the junction unmatched. The V gene's germline CDR1 is MNHEY and CDR2 SMNVEV (reference sequence). CDR3 nucleotide sequence: TGTGCCAGCAGTTTATTAGGGACTAGCGGGCCCCACTACAATGAGCAGTTCTTC. Residues: CASSLLGTSGPHYNEQFF.

This chain links TRBV28 with TRBJ2-5; TRBD1 matches 11 bases. J gave up 4 bases and V 5 bases, and 3 bases lay outside the gene matches. Germline CDR1 reads MDHEN; CDR2 reads SYDVKM. This CDR3 is built from 14 residues. CDR3 amino acids: CASSGQGAGETQYF. DNA for the CDR3: TGTGCCAGCAGTGGACAGGGGGCGGGAGAGACCCAGTACTTC.

This clone was observed a single time. The chain is built from TRBV5-1 and TRBJ2-2, with D possibly TRBD1 on 7 matching bases. In germline, CDR1 is SGHRS, CDR2 YFSETQ. There are 13 residues in the CDR3. V was pared by 4 bases and J by 5 bases, with 9 bases between. CDR3 in DNA: TGCGCCAGCAGCCCAGGGGGGACCGGGGAGCTGTTTTTT. Translation: CASSPGGTGELFF.

This clone is classed as medium-sized. V is TRBV6-5 and J is TRBJ2-2, with unresolved D. Trimming took off 7 bases at V and 1 base at J, with 10 bases between the two ends. This CDR3 is built from 14 residues. The germline gives CDR1 MNHEY, CDR2 SVGAGI. CDR3 sequence reads: CASKPRRNTGELFF. DNA for the CDR3: TGTGCCAGCAAGCCTAGGAGGAACACCGGGGAGCTGTTTTTT.

The chain joins TRBV9 to TRBJ1-2; D unresolved. Germline V gene sequence: CDR1 SGDLS, CDR2 YYNGEE. V lost 2 bases to trimming and J lost 5 bases, with 10 bases between them. This CDR3 is 13 amino acids long. Here the CDR3 DNA reads TGTGCCAGCAGCGTGGAGGACGGGTATGGCTACACCTTC. The encoded protein is CASSVEDGYGYTF.

This sequence joins TRBV7-8 and TRBJ2-7; unclear D gene. The CDR3 spans 16 residues. Trimming shortened V by 10 bases and J by 0 bases, and 22 bases separated the two germline ends. Germline lookup yields CDR1 SGHVS and CDR2 FQNEAQ. CDR3: CATSKTPAESSYEQYV. The DNA of the CDR3 is TGTGCCACTTCGAAGACCCCCGCGGAGAGCTCCTACGAGCAGTACGTC.

The sample holds a few counts of this clone. The gene calls are TRBV2 and TRBJ1-5; a possible D gene is TRBD1 (6 bases). Trimming left V 3 bases short and J 0 bases short, with 9 bases between. This CDR3 is built from 15 residues. Per the germline V gene, CDR1 is SNHLY and CDR2 is FYNNEI. The CDR3 protein is CASSDGQSSNQPQHF. The CDR3 DNA is TGTGCCAGCAGTGATGGACAGAGTAGCAATCAGCCCCAGCATTTT.

The V call is TRBV30, the J call TRBJ1-6; 8 bases are shared with TRBD1. The germline CDR1 and CDR2 sequences are GTSNPN and SVGIG (reference sequence). The CDR3 runs 13 residues. Trimming cost V 5 bases and J 7 bases; bases outside gene matches: 4. This CDR3 reads CAWADRANSPLHF. In DNA form, the CDR3 reads TGTGCCTGGGCGGACAGGGCAAATTCACCCCTCCACTTT.

This clone was found once. CDR3 DNA sequence: TGTGCCAGCAGCTTGGTCACGCGGGCCTACAACTACAATGAGCAGTTCTTC. Translating it yields CASSLVTRAYNYNEQFF. The chain links TRBV5-6 to TRBJ2-1; maybe TRBD2 (5 bases). The germline CDR1 and CDR2 sequences are SGHDT and YYEEEE. The CDR3 is made up of 17 amino acids. The germline V and J ends were trimmed by 0 bases and 3 bases, with 16 bases remaining between them.

V and J are TRBV7-3 and TRBJ2-5; 12 bases align to TRBD2. The end of the DNA aligns better with TRBJ2-7, so the J call may be wrong. Germline lookup yields CDR1 SGHTA and CDR2 FQGTGA. CDR3 length: 15 amino acids. The CDR3 sequence: CASSFPTSGGYEQYF. Here the CDR3 DNA reads TGTGCCAGCAGCTTCCCGACTAGCGGGGGCTACGAGCAGTACTTC.

The chain links TRBV2 to TRBJ2-1, with 10 positions matching TRBD2. Per the germline V gene, CDR1 is SNHLY and CDR2 is FYNNEI. This CDR3 has 14 residues. Germline trimming cut 3 bases from V and 9 bases from J; bases unmatched to any gene: 5. In DNA form, the CDR3 reads TGTGCCAGCAGTGAGAGCGGGAGGGCCATTGAGCAGTTCTTC. Amino acids: CASSESGRAIEQFF.

The chain joins TRBV9 to TRBJ2-2; 9 bases agree with TRBD2. Germline CDR1 reads SGDLS; CDR2 reads YYNGEE. This CDR3 is built from 19 residues. V gave up 0 bases and J gave up 0 bases; unmatched junction bases: 9. CDR3 DNA: TGTGCCAGCAGCGTAGATATTGGGGGACTAGCCGCGAACACCGGGGAGCTGTTTTTT. Encoded protein: CASSVDIGGLAANTGELFF.

The chain uses TRBV7-2 and TRBJ1-2; possibly TRBD1 for D (6 bases). V was shortened by 1 base and J by 4 bases, with 13 bases between the two germline ends. Looked up from germline, CDR1 is SGHTA and CDR2 is FQGNSA. The CDR3 runs to 15 residues. CDR3 protein: CASSLERGGAYGYTF. CDR3 in DNA: TGTGCCAGCAGCTTAGAAAGAGGGGGAGCCTATGGCTACACCTTC.

The chain carries TRBV4-3 and TRBJ2-5, with no clear D. Germline assignment: CDR1 LGHNA and CDR2 YSLEER. V dropped 0 bases and J dropped 5 bases, with 13 bases sitting between them. This CDR3 has 15 residues. The CDR3 sequence: CASSQDYGAKETQYF. As DNA, the CDR3 is TGCGCCAGCAGCCAAGATTATGGTGCGAAGGAGACCCAGTACTTC.

This sequence joins TRBV4-1 and TRBJ2-5, with 7 bases aligning to TRBD1. The germline gives CDR1 MGHRA, CDR2 YSYEKL. This CDR3 is 17 amino acids long. With V trimmed by 5 bases and J by 5 bases, 17 bases remained unmatched. CDR3 sequence reads: CASSINRDRPEMETQYF. The CDR3 coding sequence is TGCGCCAGCAGCATAAACCGGGACAGACCCGAAATGGAGACCCAGTACTTC.

The chain joins TRBV28 to TRBJ2-1, with 8 positions matching TRBD2. V lost 2 bases, J lost 3 bases, and 21 bases stayed unmatched. Germline V gene data show CDR1 as MDHEN and CDR2 as SYDVKM. This CDR3 has 21 residues. CDR3 in DNA: TGTGCCAGCAGTTTACCCCCCCCCAGCGGGAGAACCGATTCCGACTACAATGAGCAGTTCTTC. Amino acid sequence: CASSLPPPSGRTDSDYNEQFF.

This chain uses TRBV27 with TRBJ2-3, with 9 bases aligning to TRBD2. V shed 5 bases, J shed 5 bases, and the junction held 8 bases outside the gene matches. The CDR3 is 15 amino acids. Per the germline V gene, CDR1 is MNHEY and CDR2 is SMNVEV (reference sequence). CDR3 DNA: TGTGCCAGCAGTGTGCCGGGACTAGCAATAGATACGCAGTATTTT. This encodes CASSVPGLAIDTQYF.

The chain combines TRBV9 with TRBJ1-2, with D possibly matching TRBD1 (6 bases). Trimming removed 5 bases at V and 4 bases at J, with 18 bases between. This CDR3 is 15 amino acids long. Per germline, CDR1 SGDLS and CDR2 YYNGEE. The CDR3 DNA reads as TGTGCCAGCAGGGCGGGGGCAGGGGCAGGCTATGGCTACACCTTC. Translated, it gives CASRAGAGAGYGYTF.

This chain connects TRBV4-3 to TRBJ2-1; D perhaps matches TRBD2 (5 bases). The germline V and J ends were trimmed by 0 bases and 7 bases, with 13 bases remaining between them. CDR1 is LGHNA, CDR2 YSLEER, per germline. This CDR3 spans 15 amino acids. CDR3 protein: CASSQETTQQNEQFF. CDR3 bases: TGCGCCAGCAGCCAAGAGACTACACAACAGAATGAGCAGTTCTTC.